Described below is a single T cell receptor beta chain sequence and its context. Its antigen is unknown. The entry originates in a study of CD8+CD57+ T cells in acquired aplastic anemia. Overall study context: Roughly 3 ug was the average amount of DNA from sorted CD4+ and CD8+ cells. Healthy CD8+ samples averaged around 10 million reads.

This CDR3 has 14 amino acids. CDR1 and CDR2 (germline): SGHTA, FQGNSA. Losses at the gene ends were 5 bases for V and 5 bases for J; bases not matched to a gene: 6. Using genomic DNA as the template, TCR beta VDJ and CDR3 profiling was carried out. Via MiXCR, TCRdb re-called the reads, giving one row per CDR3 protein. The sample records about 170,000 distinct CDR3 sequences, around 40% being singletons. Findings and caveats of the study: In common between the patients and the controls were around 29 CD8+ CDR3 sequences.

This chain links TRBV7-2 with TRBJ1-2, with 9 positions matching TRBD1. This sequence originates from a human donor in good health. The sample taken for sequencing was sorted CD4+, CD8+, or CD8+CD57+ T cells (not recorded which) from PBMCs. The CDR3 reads CASSPRTGVYGYTF. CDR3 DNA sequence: TGTGCCAGCAGCCCCCGGACAGGGGTGTATGGCTACACCTTC. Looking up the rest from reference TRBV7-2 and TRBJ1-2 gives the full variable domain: GAGVSQSPSNKVTEKGKDVELRCDPISGHTALYWYRQSLGQGLEFLIYFQGNSAPDKSGLPSDRFSAERTGGSVSTLTIQRTQQEDSAVYLCASSPRTGVYGYTFGSGTRLTVV.